The rows below give T cell receptor beta chains drawn from one sample of a study of cytomegalovirus exposure and HLA in healthy donors. The data were produced by immunoSEQ multiplex PCR, yet TCRdb's version contains in-frame clones alone and is incomplete. The data hold roughly 100,000 clones, with 85% to 90% observed a single time. Sequencing was done on a sample of PBMCs. These receptor sequences come from a woman aged 18-29 years in good health and CMV-seropositive. Both conserved end residues are part of each CDR3. A D gene is named only where the DNA matches it firmly. Clone size is stated in some rows and not others, as once, few, many or a class when expanded.

v_call	clone_size	d_call	j_call	cdr3_nt	cdr3_aa
TRBV11-3	medium-sized	TRBD1	TRBJ2-7	TGTGCCAGCAGCGCCCGGGACAGCTCCTACGAGCAGTACTTC	CASSARDSSYEQYF
TRBV4-1	-	-	TRBJ1-1	TGCGCCAGCAGCCAACTACAGGGTCCCACTGAAGCTTTCTTT	CASSQLQGPTEAFF
TRBV9	-	TRBD1	TRBJ1-6	TGTGCCAGCAGCGTAGCGGCAGGGGGCTTGTCACCCCTCCACTTT	CASSVAAGGLSPLHF
TRBV19	-	TRBD1	TRBJ1-1	TGTGCCAGTAGATTAGACAGGGAGAACACTGAAGCTTTCTTT	CASRLDRENTEAFF
TRBV15	-	-	TRBJ2-3	TGTGCCATAGCCGGAGGAGGGGGCACAGATACGCAGTATTTT	CAIAGGGGTDTQYF
TRBV11-3	-	TRBD1	TRBJ2-6	TGTGCCAGCAGGGGACAGGGTCAAGCCAACGTCCTGACTTTC	CASRGQGQANVLTF
TRBV7-6	-	-	TRBJ2-7	TGTGCCAGCAGCTTAGGAACTGGGGGGTTCTACGAGCAGTACTTC	CASSLGTGGFYEQYF
TRBV28	-	TRBD1	TRBJ1-4	TGTGCCAGCAGTTTGGGGACAGAGGGTGAAAAACTGTTTTTT	CASSLGTEGEKLFF
TRBV7-9	-	TRBD1	TRBJ1-4	TGTGCCAGCAGCTTCCCGGGACAGGGAAAAAAACTGTTTTTT	CASSFPGQGKKLFF
TRBV5-4	-	-	TRBJ2-3	TGTGCCAGCAGCTCAGCGAGGAGCACAGATACGCAGTATTTT	CASSSARSTDTQYF
TRBV5-1	-	-	TRBJ2-7	TGCGCCAGCAGCTTGGACGGGAGCCCTCGAGACGAGCAGTACTTC	CASSLDGSPRDEQYF
TRBV11-3	-	-	TRBJ2-4	TGTGCCAGCAGCTCCCGGGCCCGGAGGGAAAACATTCAGTACTTC	CASSSRARRENIQYF